This T cell receptor (beta chain) was captured in a study of T cell responses to AZD1222 COVID-19 vaccine. Overall study findings and caveats: Only a handful of AZD1222 recipients, several in all, had baseline seropositivity. Unmutated regions of variants are reportedly targeted by nearly half of spike-specific TCRs.

Of note for this clone: Its target is unknown.

Repertoires were generated with immunoSEQ multiplex PCR, while TCRdb's copy carries only in-frame clones and drops some. Here the sample spans about 97,000 clones, about 89% being singletons. The V gene end was trimmed by 0 bases and the J gene end by 7 bases; junction bases not matched to a gene: 11. Germline V gene lookup returns CDR1 LGHDT and CDR2 YNNKEL (reference sequence). CDR3 length: 17 residues. The sequencing used peripheral blood, collected on day 0 of AZD1222 vaccination. The sequence came from an adult in good health. The chain is built from TRBV3-1 (or the pseudogene TRBV3-2) and TRBJ2-2, with 7 bases lining up with TRBD1. CDR3 sequence reads: CASSQDQSGQGDGELFF. The CDR3 nucleotides read TGTGCCAGCAGCCAAGATCAGTCCGGGCAGGGGGACGGGGAGCTGTTTTTT.